This T cell receptor beta chain was sequenced in a study of early T cells in non-severe SARS-CoV-2 infection (dated by TCRdb to 2020 to 2022). In the study overall: TCR sequencing used bulk RNA from unsorted whole blood, so alpha and beta chains could not be paired.

What the authors observed across the whole study: VDJdb matching was skewed toward anti-spike CD8 responses, so virus-specific expansions were likely underestimated and private and CD4 specificities were missed.

Set within a cohort of healthcare workers in London, UK, this nested case-control study involved weekly PCR testing of nasopharyngeal swabs along with blood sampling. Healthcare workers were recruited between 23 and 31 March 2020, during the week of the UK lockdown, and were followed weekly for up to roughly 16 weeks. The library relied on 5' RACE. TCRdb shows the sequencer as NextSeq 500. To correct for sequencing error and PCR bias, the TCR library protocol tagged individual cDNA molecules with unique molecular identifiers. Sequencing covered both TCR alpha and beta chains, and within each sample the abundances of alpha and beta sequences were tightly co-correlated. The published analysis was carried out like this. Decombinator V4 was used to annotate the V gene, J gene and CDR3 of the TCR sequences. Expanded TCRs were defined as changing significantly between any two time points under a Poisson model with p below 0.0001. TCR abundances were normalised to the total number of TCRs sequenced in each sample and reported as counts per million. MAIT TCRs were defined by TRAV1-2 paired with TRAJ12, TRAJ20 or TRAJ33, and iNKT TCRs by TRAV10 paired with TRAJ18. A search of VDJdb, accessed on 1 November 2021, was run for TCRs annotated to CMV, EBV and SARS-CoV-2, with TCRs annotated for multiple antigens excluded. TCRdb handled the public reads itself, with Q25 trimming in fastp and clone calling in MiXCR, and kept productive beta chains. Each CDR3 protein appears once, grouped with its most common genes and DNA. The V and J calls and clone size come from TCRdb's table, not from the authors' own analysis. This sample comprises tens of thousands of distinct CDR3 sequences, 13% to 15% of them detected only once. The ten largest clones take up roughly 6.4% of the sample.

This clonotype was detected many times. Which antigen it targets is not known. One base away there is no much larger clone; base qualities are not given. Trimming costs V 7 bases and J 1 base, and their ends lie 10 bases apart. The CDR3 covers 13 residues, taking in both the cysteine and the phenylalanine. CDR3 DNA is the only sequence kept; it has 39 bases, read in frame from the first base. Source material: whole blood. The sequence was obtained from an adult who was a healthcare worker with PCR-confirmed SARS-CoV-2 infection or an uninfected control (not recorded which). The sequence joins TRBV12-3 or TRBV12-4 to TRBJ1-1; no D gene call is confident. CDR3 protein: CASKNTRNTEAFF. In nucleotides, the sequence is TGTGCCAGCAAAAATACAAGGAACACTGAAGCTTTCTTT.